This T cell receptor beta chain is drawn from a study of radiation and T cells in renal cell carcinoma. Germline values: CDR1 SGHTA, CDR2 FQGNSA. Trimming removed 2 bases at V and 7 bases at J, with 6 bases between. The CDR3 is 13 residues long. Indicated time point: blood 2 weeks post-SBRT. Treatment in this sample: 15 Gy SBRT to primary tumor, nephrectomy 4 weeks later. Sequenced by immunoSEQ multiplex PCR; TCRdb stores in-frame clones only, minus some. The sample includes about 150,000 clones, 80% to 90% of them seen just once. This TCR was sampled from a woman aged 45-59 years with renal cell carcinoma. Here the sequenced sample was blood, taken from a patient whose treatment included radiotherapy and nephrectomy. J is TRBJ1-6 and V is TRBV7-2; no clear D gene. The chain's CDR3 is CASSLQKNSPLHF. The CDR3 DNA follows: TGTGCCAGCAGCTTACAGAAGAATTCACCCCTCCACTTT.